The source of this TCR beta chain is a study of OX40 agonist ivuxolimab in advanced cancers. General study points: Antigen targets of the expanded peripheral T cells went undetermined. Expanded clones tended on average to be more numerous among CD8+ T cells than CD4+.

CDR1 and CDR2 (germline): GTSNPN, SVGIG (reference sequence). The CDR3 sequence is 14 residues long. V shed 3 bases and J shed 4 bases, with 12 bases lying between them. To note about this clone: Antigen specificity is unknown.

TCRdb's table, derived via immunoSEQ multiplex PCR, lists solely in-frame clones and lacks some. The sample lists 80,000 or so clones, roughly 85% occurring once. The chain uses TRBV30 and TRBJ2-2; D unresolved. The source is an adult with an advanced solid tumor such as melanoma, head and neck, liver or kidney cancer. This specimen consisted of CD4+ or CD8+ T cells sorted from blood, obtained in a trial of the OX40 agonist ivuxolimab. Here the CDR3 reads CAWREGMSTGELFF. CDR3 DNA sequence: TGTGCCTGGAGGGAAGGGATGTCCACCGGGGAGCTGTTTTTT.